This entry is about one T cell receptor beta chain. This sample is part of a study of blood T cell repertoires in COVID-19. About the study: Samples came from the United States, Italy and Spain, spanning acute and convalescent COVID-19.

Germline V gives CDR1 SQVTM, CDR2 ANQGSEA. This CDR3 comprises 16 residues. Trimming cost V 1 base and J 3 bases; bases outside gene matches: 6. Some clones are missing from TCRdb's copy, which holds only in-frame ones; the method was immunoSEQ multiplex PCR. The sample includes some 150,000 clones, 60% to 85% of them seen just once. The sequencing sample was made of peripheral blood. This chain links TRBV29-1 with TRBJ2-2; 9 bases are a match to TRBD2. This clonotype was sampled from a man older than 75 with acute or convalescent COVID-19. CDR3 sequence reads: CSVEAEAGGHTGELFF. The CDR3 nucleotides read TGCAGCGTTGAAGCCGAAGCGGGGGGTCACACCGGGGAGCTGTTTTTT.